The text below deals with one T cell receptor (beta chain). Germline V gives CDR1 MNHEY, CDR2 SMNVEV (reference sequence). The CDR3 spans 16 residues. With 1 base removed from V and 1 base from J, the gap between germline ends came to 11 bases. The record originates from a study of shared T cell receptors in the human thymus. Profiled with immunoSEQ multiplex PCR; TCRdb holds only in-frame clones, not every one. The sample has 700,000 to 750,000 clones, approximately 85% seen once. This sample also belongs to another study, concerning human thymus T cells. That source adds: It was from resections taken during corrective heart surgery that the thymus tissue came. Gene usage for V and J segments appeared biased in thymic and blood repertoires. In unrelated individuals, thymic repertoires overlapped highly, according to related research.

The chain recombines TRBV27 with TRBJ1-5; D is unclear. The TCR comes from a girl under three years old with a congenital heart defect. Material for sequencing was thymocytes. The CDR3 reads CASSLFAGSSNQPQHF. In DNA form, the CDR3 reads TGTGCCAGCAGTTTATTCGCAGGATCCAGCAATCAGCCCCAGCATTTT.